These 10 T cell receptor beta chains were all obtained from the same sample, sequenced in a study of T cells after yellow fever vaccination. TCRdb ran MiXCR on the 5' RACE reads and lists one entry per CDR3 protein. The table lists 300,000 to 350,000 distinct CDR3 sequences, around 8.1% of them singletons. The sample in question was PBMCs, obtained more than 40 days after the first yellow fever vaccination. Receptors originate from a man aged 18-30 years who received the YFV17D yellow fever vaccine.

The chain employs TRBV5-1 and TRBJ1-2; D gene uncertain. The V gene lost 4 bases and the J gene lost 8 bases, with 15 bases spanning the gap. Germline V gives CDR1 SGHRS, CDR2 YFSETQ. The CDR3 is 13 amino acids. The CDR3: CASSPGLDQGYTF. In DNA form, the CDR3 reads TGCGCCAGCAGCCCTGGCCTCGACCAGGGCTACACCTTC. The whole variable domain, filled in from reference TRBV5-1 and TRBJ1-2, reads KAGVTQTPRYLIKTRGQQVTLSCSPISGHRSVSWYQQTPGQGLQFLFEYFSETQRNKGNFPGRFSGRQFSNSRSEMNVSTLELGDSALYLCASSPGLDQGYTFGSGTRLTVV.

This clonotype was detected only a few times. This chain joins TRBV20-1 and TRBJ2-2; D uncertain. V was cut by 6 bases and J by 4 bases, with 12 bases left in between. Germline V gives CDR1 DFQATT, CDR2 SNEGSKA (reference sequence). CDR3 length: 13 amino acids. The CDR3 region is CSAEYLLTGELFF. CDR3 bases: TGCAGTGCGGAATACCTCCTCACCGGGGAGCTGTTTTTT.

The chain links TRBV18 to TRBJ2-2; no reliable D call. V shed 3 bases and J shed 4 bases, with 18 bases lying between them. This CDR3 comprises 17 residues. The germline V gene has CDR1 KGHSH and CDR2 LQKENI. Written as DNA, the CDR3 is TGTGCCAGCTCACCCATTAGGTCACCGCGGAGCACCGGGGAGCTGTTTTTT. This gives the protein CASSPIRSPRSTGELFF.

Worth noting for this clonotype: One junction end does not reproduce the germline sequence, and a read error may be involved. As DNA, the CDR3 is TGTGCTAGCAGCCCCGGACTAGCGGCCCATGAGCAGTTCTTC. The encoded protein is CASSPGLAAHEQFF. V usage is TRBV7-7 and J usage is TRBJ2-1, with 10 bases aligning to TRBD2. Germline assignment: CDR1 SSHAT and CDR2 FNYEAQ (reference sequence). The CDR3 runs 14 residues.

The table lists this clonotype with a few counts. The chain recombines TRBV20-1 with TRBJ2-7; 7 positions agree with TRBD2. CDR3 length equals 13 residues. Germline CDR1 reads DFQATT; CDR2 reads SNEGSKA (reference sequence). V gave up 1 base and J gave up 0 bases; unmatched junction bases: 0. The CDR3 nucleotides are TGCAGTGCTAGAGGCGGGAGCTCCTACGAGCAGTACGTC. Translating it yields CSARGGSSYEQYV.

This clonotype was found many times. The DNA for the CDR3 is TGTGCCAGCAGTTACAGGGGTGGCTACACCTTC. Translation gives CASSYRGGYTF. This chain uses TRBV6-5 with TRBJ1-2, with D possibly being TRBD1 (5 bases). With 2 bases removed from V and 7 bases from J, the gap between germline ends came to 5 bases. This CDR3 region has 11 residues. CDR1 and CDR2 (germline): MNHEY, SVGAGI.

This clonotype was seen at least ten times. The chain combines TRBV14 with TRBJ2-1; D not certain. Germline loops: CDR1 SGHDN, CDR2 FVKESK. V lost 1 base, J lost 6 bases, and 7 bases lay in between. This CDR3 contains 13 residues. The CDR3 is CASSQGSVNEQFF. In DNA, the CDR3 is TGTGCCAGCAGCCAAGGATCGGTCAATGAGCAGTTCTTC.

This rearrangement joins TRBV18 to TRBJ2-7, with 9 bases aligning to TRBD1. The CDR3 totals 15 residues. The ends lost 2 bases at V and 2 bases at J; junction bases unmatched: 4. Per germline, CDR1 KGHSH and CDR2 LQKENI. The CDR3 protein is CASSPSGQGPYEQYV. CDR3 sequence (DNA): TGTGCCAGCTCACCATCGGGACAGGGACCCTACGAGCAGTACGTC.

This chain joins TRBV3-1 and TRBJ2-3; possibly TRBD1 for D (6 bases). The CDR3 is 17 amino acids. CDR1 is LGHDT, CDR2 YNNKEL, per germline (reference sequence). Trimming cost V 11 bases and J 4 bases, with 28 bases left between them. CDR3 DNA sequence: TGTGCCTGCACCCAGCGACACCCATGGACAGTCGCAGATACGCAGTATTTT. It encodes CACTQRHPWTVADTQYF.

The genes are TRBV9 and TRBJ2-5; 8 bases match TRBD2. After removal of 4 bases from V and 0 bases from J, the junction contained 8 bases not matched to a gene. The germline CDR1 and CDR2 sequences are SGDLS and YYNGEE. The CDR3 loop spans 16 amino acids. CDR3 bases: TGTGCCAGCAGCCCCTCGCCGGGGGGGTACCAAGAGACCCAGTACTTC. Translating gives CASSPSPGGYQETQYF.